The 8 T cell receptor beta chains presented below share a single source sample, sequenced in a study of shared clonotypes between healthy human individuals. Produced via immunoSEQ multiplex PCR; TCRdb's table is partial and in-frame only. The profile covers just under 350,000 clones, with roughly 70% appearing a single time and about 10% taken by the ten largest. Sequencing input: memory CD4+ T cells sorted from blood. Subset of the sample: CD45RA-negative fraction. These receptors were collected from a man in his thirties or forties in good health.

Of note for this clone: Other DNA sequences in the same sample also yield this CDR3. This chain uses TRBV7-9 with TRBJ2-3; perhaps TRBD2 as D (5 bases). Trimming stripped 0 bases from V and 3 bases from J, with 10 bases between. Looked up from germline, CDR1 is SEHNR and CDR2 is FQNEAQ (reference sequence). This CDR3 has 15 amino acids. The CDR3 region is CASSLAGTRTDTQYF. DNA of the CDR3: TGTGCCAGCAGCTTAGCCGGTACTAGGACAGATACGCAGTATTTT.

This sequence joins TRBV19 and TRBJ2-7; D perhaps matches TRBD1 (6 bases). From germline, CDR1 is LNHDA and CDR2 SQIVND (reference sequence). The CDR3 totals 13 residues. V was clipped by 2 bases and J by 3 bases, with 8 bases between them. CDR3 coding DNA: TGTGCCAGTAGTATAACAGGGAACTACGAGCAGTACTTC. Its translation: CASSITGNYEQYF.

V gene TRBV18 combines with J gene TRBJ1-1; no reliable D call. V dropped 8 bases and J dropped 6 bases, with 16 bases sitting between them. The CDR3 consists of 13 residues. Germline lookup yields CDR1 KGHSH and CDR2 LQKENI. In nucleotides, the CDR3 is TGTGCCAGCCTCCCCCACGGGCTTTCTGAAGCTTTCTTT. This codes for CASLPHGLSEAFF.

The chain employs TRBV5-1 and TRBJ2-1; D is ambiguous. The CDR3 runs 16 residues. Trimming cost V 2 bases and J 0 bases, with 12 bases left between them. Germline V gene data show CDR1 as SGHRS and CDR2 as YFSETQ. In DNA, the CDR3 is TGCGCCAGCAGCTTACAACAGACAAGCTCCTACAATGAGCAGTTCTTC. Translation: CASSLQQTSSYNEQFF.

This clone has just a few counts. The sample has other DNA sequences that encode this CDR3 too. The chain couples TRBV7-8 to TRBJ2-1; D gene ambiguous. The CDR3 has 14 amino acids. Trimming stripped 4 bases from V and 1 base from J, with 8 bases between. Per the germline V gene, CDR1 is SGHVS and CDR2 is FQNEAQ. The CDR3, as DNA: TGTGCCAGCAGCTCCGGGCCTTCCTACAATGAGCAGTTCTTC. This encodes CASSSGPSYNEQFF.

This clone was counted a few times. V and J are TRBV28 and TRBJ1-5; D unclear. The V end lost 9 bases, the J end lost 2 bases, and 14 bases lay between the germline ends. The CDR3 has 14 residues. The germline gives CDR1 MDHEN, CDR2 SYDVKM. CDR3 region: CASKRAGGNQPQHF. DNA for the CDR3: TGTGCCAGTAAAAGGGCGGGCGGCAATCAGCCCCAGCATTTT.

The chain recombines TRBV9 with TRBJ2-3; 7 bases align to TRBD2. The trim removed 0 bases at V and 3 bases at J, leaving 4 bases unmatched. Germline CDR1 and CDR2: SGDLS and YYNGEE. The CDR3 has 15 amino acids. The CDR3 DNA is TGTGCCAGCAGCGTAGCCGGACTAGAGACAGATACGCAGTATTTT. Encoded protein: CASSVAGLETDTQYF.

This chain uses TRBV5-4 with TRBJ1-3; TRBD1 aligns across 7 bases. The CDR3 is made up of 17 amino acids. Germline assignment: CDR1 SGHNT and CDR2 YYREEE (reference sequence). Germline trimming cut 3 bases from V and 2 bases from J; bases unmatched to any gene: 11. CDR3 sequence reads: CASSSPVGDRAGNTIYF. CDR3 nucleotides: TGTGCCAGCAGCTCCCCTGTGGGGGACAGAGCTGGAAACACCATATATTTT.